This TCR beta chain was retrieved from a study of blood T cells in healthy people across ages. Primed by a sample-barcoded 5' primer and a J-beta primer mix, a second PCR proceeded for 7 to 11 cycles. TCRdb reanalysed the 5' RACE reads using MiXCR and keeps one entry per CDR3 protein. This table has about 720,000 distinct CDR3 sequences, 22% appearing once. The CDR3 contains 13 residues. Germline V CDR1 and CDR2: DFQATT, SNEGSKA (reference sequence). The sample consisted of blood. The chain joins TRBV20-1 to TRBJ2-1, with 9 bases identical to TRBD1. The J call may be incorrect, as the DNA end agrees better with TRBJ2-7. The sequence came from an older man in good health. CDR3 DNA sequence: TGCAGTGCTAGAGGACAGGGGGACTACGAGCAGTACGTC. Protein: CSARGQGDYEQYV.